This paragraph reports one TCR beta chain. V was cut by 1 base and J by 0 bases, with 14 bases left in between. The length of the CDR3 is 18 residues. Germline V gene lookup returns CDR1 SGHRS and CDR2 YFSETQ. This sample was included in a study of blood T cell repertoires in COVID-19. About the research overall: Material from acute and convalescent COVID-19 was sourced from the United States, Italy and Spain. The analysed material was cDNA or gDNA that came from T cells, B-cell-depleted T cells, or PBMCs.

Some clones are missing from TCRdb's copy, which holds only in-frame ones; the method was immunoSEQ multiplex PCR. The table records 130,000 to 150,000 clones, around 85% of them present only once. The rearrangement joins TRBV5-1 to TRBJ2-6; perhaps TRBD1 as D (6 bases). This sequence originates from a woman aged 60-75 years with COVID-19, enrolled during active disease. Sequencing was carried out using peripheral blood. The CDR3 nucleotides are TGCGCCAGCAGCTTGCGTGGGGGCGCCGCCTCTGGGGCCAACGTCCTGACTTTC. Encoded protein: CASSLRGGAASGANVLTF. Full variable domain (rest looked up from reference TRBV5-1 and TRBJ2-6): KAGVTQTPRYLIKTRGQQVTLSCSPISGHRSVSWYQQTPGQGLQFLFEYFSETQRNKGNFPGRFSGRQFSNSRSEMNVSTLELGDSALYLCASSLRGGAASGANVLTFGAGSRLTVL.